One sample yielded the 17 T cell receptor beta chains listed below, sequenced in a study of OX40 agonist ivuxolimab in advanced cancers. This table comes from immunoSEQ multiplex PCR, and its TCRdb copy is limited to in-frame clones, with some not included. Here the sample spans 55,000 to 65,000 clones, over 80% being singletons. The starting material was CD4+ or CD8+ T cells sorted from blood, obtained in a trial of the OX40 agonist ivuxolimab. The receptor set was obtained from an adult with an advanced solid tumor such as melanoma, head and neck, liver or kidney cancer.

The chain links TRBV25-1 to TRBJ1-2; D call uncertain. The CDR3 has 13 residues. V shed 4 bases and J shed 2 bases, with 8 bases lying between them. Germline lookup yields CDR1 MGHDK and CDR2 SYGVNS. CDR3 coding DNA: TGTGCCAGCAGTGTCACAAAAAACTATGGCTACACCTTC. Protein sequence: CASSVTKNYGYTF.

The rearrangement links TRBV6-6 to TRBJ2-1; TRBD2 matches 11 bases. Germline CDR1 MNHNY, CDR2 SVGAGI (reference sequence). This CDR3 has 15 residues. V lost 8 bases to trimming and J lost 4 bases; unmatched junction nucleotides: 7. The CDR3 DNA follows: TGTGCCAGCTCCGTACTAGCGGGGGCTTACAATGAGCAGTTCTTC. Residues: CASSVLAGAYNEQFF.

V gene TRBV10-3 combines with J gene TRBJ1-1, with a possible D match to TRBD1 (5 bases). The CDR3 spans 12 residues. The V gene's germline CDR1 is ENHRY and CDR2 SYGVKD. With 10 bases removed from V and 4 bases from J, the gap between germline ends came to 13 bases. The CDR3 nucleotides read TGTGCCACCCTGCGGGGGGGCACTGAAGCTTTCTTT. Translating it yields CATLRGGTEAFF.

The chain couples TRBV6-6 to TRBJ1-1, with D tentatively TRBD1 (5 bases). Germline loops: CDR1 MNHNY, CDR2 SVGAGI (reference sequence). V was cut by 7 bases and J by 4 bases, with 16 bases left in between. The CDR3 totals 14 residues. CDR3 loop: CASTLTRGGTEAFF. The CDR3 DNA reads as TGTGCCAGCACCTTAACGCGGGGGGGCACTGAAGCTTTCTTT.

For the CDR3, the DNA is TGTGCCAGCATGGAGGGGGGTCAGCCCCAGCATTTT. Translating gives CASMEGGQPQHF. The gene calls are TRBV28 and TRBJ1-5; D possibly corresponds to TRBD1 (6 bases). V lost 7 bases, J lost 6 bases, and 10 bases lay in between. Germline V gene data show CDR1 as MDHEN and CDR2 as SYDVKM. The CDR3 runs 12 residues.

The table lists this clone with a count of one. V and J are TRBV15 and TRBJ2-1; D is unresolved. CDR1 and CDR2 (germline): LNHNV, YYDKDF (reference sequence). Trimming removed 4 bases from V and 0 bases from J, with 4 bases in between. The length of the CDR3 is 13 residues. CDR3: CATSTSSYNEQFF. The CDR3 coding sequence is TGTGCCACCAGCACAAGCTCCTACAATGAGCAGTTCTTC.

The V and J genes are TRBV23-1 and TRBJ2-6, with 11 bases fitting TRBD1. TRBV23-1 is flagged as an ORF with uncertain function. The CDR3 length is 18 residues. The trim removed 2 bases at V and 2 bases at J, leaving 5 bases unmatched. CDR3 sequence (DNA): TGCGCCAGCAGTCAACCCGGGGACAGGGGGACTGGGGCCAACGTCCTGACTTTC. Amino acids: CASSQPGDRGTGANVLTF.

This clone is a singleton in its sample. This chain uses TRBV4-2 with TRBJ2-1; D gene unclear. There are 12 residues in the CDR3. The germline V gene has CDR1 LGHNA and CDR2 YNFKEQ. Trimming pared 4 bases from V and 1 base from J, leaving 2 bases between. For the CDR3, the DNA is TGTGCCAGCAGCCTATCCTACAATGAGCAGTTCTTC. It yields the protein CASSLSYNEQFF.

This clone rates as medium-sized (0.01 to 0.1%). The rearrangement uses TRBV13 and TRBJ1-1, with D hard to call. The CDR3 loop spans 13 amino acids. Between the trimmed V and J ends, which lost 0 bases and 4 bases, there was a span of 6 bases. Germline-derived CDR1 and CDR2 are PRHDT and FYEKMQ (reference sequence). The CDR3 DNA follows: TGTGCCAGCAGCTTAGGAGGGTCCACTGAAGCTTTCTTT. Protein product: CASSLGGSTEAFF.

This chain connects TRBV11-2 to TRBJ1-1, with D unresolved. Per germline, CDR1 SGHAT and CDR2 FQNNGV. Trimming stripped 6 bases from V and 4 bases from J, with 12 bases between. CDR3 length: 13 residues. CDR3 bases: TGTGCCAGCAGGCTAACAGCCGCCACTGAAGCTTTCTTT. This gives the protein CASRLTAATEAFF.

The rearrangement joins TRBV29-1 to TRBJ2-1, with D uncertain. Trimming took 7 bases from V and 7 from J, leaving 17 bases between them. The CDR3 contains 13 residues. Germline loops: CDR1 SQVTM, CDR2 ANQGSEA. CDR3 protein: CSGSRWMRNEQFF. CDR3 in DNA: TGCAGCGGGTCCAGGTGGATGAGGAATGAGCAGTTCTTC.

The chain is built from TRBV28 and TRBJ2-7, with unresolved D. CDR3 length: 10 amino acids. Looked up from germline, CDR1 is MDHEN and CDR2 is SYDVKM. Trimming took 6 bases from V and 3 from J, leaving 3 bases between them. CDR3 DNA: TGTGCCAGCAGCCTCTACGAGCAGTACTTC. It translates to CASSLYEQYF.

This rearrangement joins TRBV19 to TRBJ1-5, with a possible D match to TRBD1 (6 bases). Trimming took off 10 bases at V and 6 bases at J, with 19 bases between the two ends. This CDR3 has 14 amino acids. The germline V gene encodes CDR1 LNHDA and CDR2 SQIVND (reference sequence). CDR3 loop: CATHYRVSGQPQHF. The CDR3 DNA reads as TGTGCCACGCATTACAGGGTTTCAGGTCAGCCCCAGCATTTT.

The chain employs TRBV30 and TRBJ1-2; D uncertain. The CDR3 covers 13 residues. CDR1 and CDR2 (germline): GTSNPN, SVGIG (reference sequence). V was pared by 0 bases and J by 8 bases, with 13 bases between. The CDR3 nucleotides read TGTGCCTGGAGTGTACCCAAGCTAGTGGGCTACACCTTC. It is translated as CAWSVPKLVGYTF.

The chain links TRBV6-5 to TRBJ2-1; D ambiguous. The CDR3 has 10 residues. V was cut by 8 bases and J by 9 bases, with 8 bases left in between. Germline V gene lookup returns CDR1 MNHEY and CDR2 SVGAGI. This CDR3 is CASRPTEQFF. CDR3 in DNA: TGTGCCAGCCGCCCAACTGAGCAGTTCTTC.

This rearrangement joins TRBV2 to TRBJ2-2; D is undetermined. The germline V gene encodes CDR1 SNHLY and CDR2 FYNNEI. Trimming left V 6 bases short and J 0 bases short, with 17 bases between. This CDR3 has 17 amino acids. The CDR3 spells CASSGDSRIANTGELFF. CDR3 DNA: TGTGCCAGCAGCGGTGACTCAAGAATTGCGAACACCGGGGAGCTGTTTTTT.

The gene calls are TRBV6-5 and TRBJ2-1; TRBD1 agrees at 10 bases. Trimming at V came to 6 bases and at J to 3 bases, leaving 5 bases not matched to a gene. CDR3 length equals 15 residues. Germline V gives CDR1 MNHEY, CDR2 SVGAGI. CDR3 loop: CASSGQGGIYNEQFF. The DNA for the CDR3 is TGTGCCAGCAGCGGACAGGGGGGGATCTACAATGAGCAGTTCTTC.